The 13 T cell receptor beta chains in this list originate from one sample, sequenced in a study of T cell changes during pregnancy in multiple sclerosis. Generated by immunoSEQ multiplex PCR, the TCRdb table keeps only in-frame clones and is missing some. The top ten clones hold 0.8% to 0.95% of a sample with approximately 90,000 clones, around 93% of them seen once. Sequencing used peripheral blood, obtained before pregnancy. These receptors all come from a female donor with multiple sclerosis, enrolled in a pregnancy study.

The CDR3 bases are TGCGCCAGCAGCTTGGCCCCGCAGGACAGGCCTGAAGCTTTCTTT. Translated: CASSLAPQDRPEAFF. The chain carries TRBV5-1 and TRBJ1-1; 7 positions match TRBD1. The V segment lost 0 bases and the J segment 6 bases; nucleotides outside the gene matches: 8. CDR3 length equals 15 residues. Germline V gene data show CDR1 as SGHRS and CDR2 as YFSETQ.

V gene TRBV10-3 combines with J gene TRBJ2-2, with D possibly matching TRBD2 (5 bases). Germline lookup yields CDR1 ENHRY and CDR2 SYGVKD. The length of the CDR3 is 14 residues. V lost 6 bases to trimming and J lost 4 bases, with 12 bases between them. CDR3 coding DNA: TGTGCCATCAGGAATGGGGAGTTCACCGGGGAGCTGTTTTTT. Its protein is CAIRNGEFTGELFF.

This chain connects TRBV6-5 to TRBJ1-2; D is perhaps TRBD1 (6 bases). The germline V gene has CDR1 MNHEY and CDR2 SVGAGI. Deletions cut 5 bases from V and 2 bases from J, with 12 bases between. The CDR3 runs to 14 residues. The CDR3 reads CASSIKDSNYGYTF. CDR3 bases: TGTGCCAGCAGTATTAAGGACAGCAACTATGGCTACACCTTC.

The genes are TRBV2 and TRBJ1-3; 8 nucleotides line up with TRBD1. V was clipped by 5 bases and J by 3 bases; unmatched bases: 6. The germline gives CDR1 SNHLY, CDR2 FYNNEI. This CDR3 has 15 residues. For the CDR3, the DNA is TGTGCCAGCAGTAGCAGGGGGCAGGGTGGAAACACCATATATTTT. It is translated as CASSSRGQGGNTIYF.

The V and J genes are TRBV27 and TRBJ1-1, with a possible D match to TRBD1 (6 bases). The CDR3 extends over 12 amino acids. From germline, CDR1 is MNHEY and CDR2 SMNVEV (reference sequence). V shed 6 bases and J shed 7 bases, with 12 bases lying between them. The CDR3 bases are TGTGCCAGCAGGCAGGGGTTGGGTGAAGCTTTCTTT. Its translation is CASRQGLGEAFF.

In DNA, the CDR3 is TGTGCCAGCAGCTCCCTCCGGAGCTCCTACGAGCAGTACTTC. Translating gives CASSSLRSSYEQYF. V is TRBV28 and J is TRBJ2-7, with D unresolved. Looked up from germline, CDR1 is MDHEN and CDR2 is SYDVKM. Deletions cut 6 bases from V and 0 bases from J, with 12 bases between. The CDR3 is 14 amino acids.

The chain links TRBV28 to TRBJ2-7; D unresolved. V lost 6 bases and J lost 3, with 18 bases in between. The CDR3 has 15 residues. Germline V gene lookup returns CDR1 MDHEN and CDR2 SYDVKM. The CDR3 DNA is TGTGCCAGCAGCTCCCGGGTCTTTTTACTCTACGAGCAGTACTTC. Its translation: CASSSRVFLLYEQYF.

The CDR3 sequence: CASRDFLREQYF. The CDR3 DNA is TGCGCCAGCCGGGACTTCTTGAGAGAGCAGTACTTC. This chain links TRBV10-2 with TRBJ2-7, with TRBD2 as a possible D gene (6 bases). Germline V gene data show CDR1 as WSHSY and CDR2 as SAAADI. The CDR3 loop spans 12 amino acids. V lost 8 bases, J lost 7 bases, and 15 bases lay in between.

The chain combines TRBV13 with TRBJ1-2, with 7 nucleotides matching TRBD1. CDR3 size: 14 residues. The junction had 6 bases not matched to a gene; V was cut back by 7 bases and J by 1 base. Per the germline V gene, CDR1 is PRHDT and CDR2 is FYEKMQ (reference sequence). Written as DNA, the CDR3 is TGTGCCAGCACCCCCAGGGGGGATAACTATGGCTACACCTTC. Protein product: CASTPRGDNYGYTF. The entire variable domain, with the rest obtained from reference TRBV13 and TRBJ1-2, is as follows: AAGVIQSPRHLIKEKRETATLKCYPIPRHDTVYWYQQGPGQDPQFLISFYEKMQSDKGSIPDRFSAQQFSDYHSELNMSSLELGDSALYFCASTPRGDNYGYTFGSGTRLTVV.

There are a few counts of this clone. This chain links TRBV6-6 with TRBJ1-5; the D gene is possibly TRBD1 (6 bases). This CDR3 spans 16 amino acids. Germline values: CDR1 MNHNY, CDR2 SVGAGI (reference sequence). V was shortened by 1 base and J by 4 bases, with 14 bases between the two germline ends. CDR3 bases: TGTGCCAGCAGTTACTTAAGCCCGGGGACAAATCAGCCCCAGCATTTT. This codes for CASSYLSPGTNQPQHF.

The chain couples TRBV12-5 to TRBJ1-1; D is perhaps TRBD1 (5 bases). V was shortened by 5 bases and J by 3 bases, with 25 bases between the two germline ends. Germline loops: CDR1 LGHNT, CDR2 FRNRAP. The CDR3 has 18 residues. The CDR3 nucleotides are TGTGCTAGTGGTATGGGGTTGGCTGGGGCGCAAGAGGACACTGAAGCTTTCTTT. This gives the protein CASGMGLAGAQEDTEAFF.

The chain uses TRBV7-3 and TRBJ1-1, with D uncertain. This CDR3 contains 11 residues. The germline V gene has CDR1 SGHTA and CDR2 FQGTGA. Trimming took 3 bases from V and 11 from J, leaving 10 bases between them. CDR3 coding DNA: TGTGCCAGCAGCTTTAGTATGCGGGCTTTCTTT. This sequence encodes CASSFSMRAFF.

The CDR3 loop is CASSDDRGLRSEQYF. In DNA, the CDR3 is TGTGCCAGCAGTGACGACAGGGGGCTTCGGTCCGAGCAGTACTTC. This chain connects TRBV2 to TRBJ2-7; 10 bases match TRBD1. This CDR3 is 15 amino acids long. The J segment lost 6 bases and the V segment lost 3 bases, leaving 8 bases of the junction unmatched. Per germline, CDR1 SNHLY and CDR2 FYNNEI.